Below are 9 T cell receptor beta chains sequenced from a single sample in a study of Ad26.COV2.S vaccination and SARS-CoV-2 variants. Treatment specified: over 15 received Ad26.COV2.S at low or high dose, single or two shots; about 5 received placebo; per-sample allocation not given. Samples were taken on day 63 after the first vaccine or placebo injection. Here immunoSEQ multiplex PCR was the method, and the copy in TCRdb shows in-frame clones only, minus some. The repertoire holds a few hundred thousand clones, with about four fifths as singletons. Sequencing used peripheral blood, obtained in a trial of Ad26.COV2.S vaccine versus placebo. These receptors were taken from a person between 18 and 65 years old who received the Ad26.COV2.S COVID-19 vaccine or a placebo.

The J gene is TRBJ2-1, the V gene TRBV27; 7 nucleotides agree with TRBD1. Looked up from germline, CDR1 is MNHEY and CDR2 is SMNVEV (reference sequence). The ends lost 5 bases at V and 1 base at J; junction bases unmatched: 5. The CDR3 sequence is 15 residues long. This CDR3 is CASSSGRGSYNEQFF. DNA for the CDR3: TGTGCCAGCAGTAGTGGCAGGGGGTCCTACAATGAGCAGTTCTTC.

The V gene is TRBV5-1, the J gene TRBJ2-5, with 10 bases aligning to TRBD2. The germline V gene encodes CDR1 SGHRS and CDR2 YFSETQ. This CDR3 has 16 residues. V lost 3 bases, J lost 5 bases, and 10 bases stayed unmatched. The DNA of the CDR3 is TGCGCCAGCAGCTGGGGAGCGGGAGGGCCCTCTGAGACCCAGTACTTC. Translation: CASSWGAGGPSETQYF.

This sequence joins TRBV6-1 and TRBJ2-7; D is uncertain. V lost 3 bases to trimming and J lost 2 bases, with 2 bases between them. This CDR3 spans 11 amino acids. The V gene's germline CDR1 is MNHNS and CDR2 SASEGT. CDR3 coding DNA: TGTGCCAGCAGTGACACCTACGAGCAGTACTTC. Translating it yields CASSDTYEQYF.

The V call is TRBV27, the J call TRBJ1-5; no definite D call. This CDR3 comprises 13 residues. V was clipped by 5 bases and J by 4 bases, with 9 bases between them. In germline, CDR1 is MNHEY, CDR2 SMNVEV (reference sequence). CDR3 sequence (DNA): TGTGCCAGCAGTGCCCGCGAGAATCAGCCCCAGCATTTT. Residues: CASSARENQPQHF.

V is TRBV30 and J is TRBJ1-4; D is undetermined. Germline assignment: CDR1 GTSNPN and CDR2 SVGIG (reference sequence). The ends were cut back, 0 bases at V and 5 bases at J, with 1 base in the middle. This CDR3 is 11 amino acids long. Written as DNA, the CDR3 is TGTGCCTGGAGTGTAAATGAAAAACTGTTTTTT. Translation: CAWSVNEKLFF.

V usage is TRBV6-5 and J usage is TRBJ1-6; 8 bases agree with TRBD1. Trimming cost V 4 bases and J 13 bases; bases outside gene matches: 6. This CDR3 spans 13 amino acids. Germline assignment: CDR1 MNHEY and CDR2 SVGAGI. The CDR3 loop is CASSSQGVFPLHF. For the CDR3, the DNA is TGTGCCAGCAGTTCACAGGGGGTCTTCCCCCTCCACTTT.

The rearrangement joins TRBV6-5 to TRBJ2-3; D may match TRBD1 or TRBD2 (5 bases each). Germline lookup yields CDR1 MNHEY and CDR2 SVGAGI. This CDR3 has 11 amino acids. Trimming stripped 11 bases from V and 6 bases from J, with 12 bases between. CDR3 protein: CAVGVSDTQYF. DNA for the CDR3: TGTGCCGTGGGGGTTTCGGATACGCAGTATTTT.

CDR3 region: CALSMSSYEQYF. The CDR3 bases are TGTGCCCTCAGTATGTCATCCTACGAGCAGTACTTC. This rearrangement joins TRBV30 to TRBJ2-7, with unresolved D. The CDR3 sequence is 12 residues long. V was pared by 8 bases and J by 1 base, with 12 bases between. CDR1 and CDR2 from the germline V gene are GTSNPN and SVGIG (reference sequence).

The chain is built from TRBV9 and TRBJ2-7; no firm D call. The CDR3 sequence is 16 residues long. Germline V gives CDR1 SGDLS, CDR2 YYNGEE. Trimming shortened V by 0 bases and J by 4 bases, and 17 bases separated the two germline ends. The CDR3 spells CASSVADSTPPYEQYF. The CDR3 DNA follows: TGTGCCAGCAGCGTAGCCGACTCTACCCCACCGTACGAGCAGTACTTC.